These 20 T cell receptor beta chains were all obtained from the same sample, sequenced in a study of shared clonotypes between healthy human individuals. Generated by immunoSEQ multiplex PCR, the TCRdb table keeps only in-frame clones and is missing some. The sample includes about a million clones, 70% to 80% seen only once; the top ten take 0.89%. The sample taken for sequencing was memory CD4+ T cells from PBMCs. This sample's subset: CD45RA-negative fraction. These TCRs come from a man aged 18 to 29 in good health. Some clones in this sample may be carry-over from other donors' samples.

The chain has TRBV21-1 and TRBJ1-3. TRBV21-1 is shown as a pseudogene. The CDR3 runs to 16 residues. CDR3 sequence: CASSKARATNGNTIYF. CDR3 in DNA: TGTGCCAGCAGCAAAGCGAGGGCCACAAATGGAAACACCATATATTTT.

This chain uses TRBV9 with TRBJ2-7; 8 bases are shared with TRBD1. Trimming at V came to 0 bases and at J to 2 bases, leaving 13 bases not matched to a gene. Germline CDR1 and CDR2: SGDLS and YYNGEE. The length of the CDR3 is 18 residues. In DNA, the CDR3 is TGTGCCAGCAGCGTAGGTTCGGCAGGGGGCCCTTTTACCTACGAGCAGTACTTC. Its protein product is CASSVGSAGGPFTYEQYF.

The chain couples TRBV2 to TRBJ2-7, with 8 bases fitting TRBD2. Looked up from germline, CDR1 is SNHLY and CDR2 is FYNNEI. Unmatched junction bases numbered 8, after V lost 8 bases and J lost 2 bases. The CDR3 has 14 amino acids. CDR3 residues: CASAGTRTPYEQYF. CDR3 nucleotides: TGTGCCAGCGCCGGGACTAGAACACCCTACGAGCAGTACTTC.

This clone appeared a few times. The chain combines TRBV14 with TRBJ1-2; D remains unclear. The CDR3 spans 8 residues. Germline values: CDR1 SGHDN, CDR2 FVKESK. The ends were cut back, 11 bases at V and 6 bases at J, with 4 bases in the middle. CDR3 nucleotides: TGTGCCCTACATGGCTACACCTTC. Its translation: CALHGYTF.

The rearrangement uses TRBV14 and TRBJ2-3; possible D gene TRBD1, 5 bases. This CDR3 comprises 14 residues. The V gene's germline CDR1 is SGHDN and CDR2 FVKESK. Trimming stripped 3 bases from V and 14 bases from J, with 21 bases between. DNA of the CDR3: TGTGCCAGCAGCCAGGCCCCCTGGGGCGGCCTTATGTATTTT. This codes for CASSQAPWGGLMYF.

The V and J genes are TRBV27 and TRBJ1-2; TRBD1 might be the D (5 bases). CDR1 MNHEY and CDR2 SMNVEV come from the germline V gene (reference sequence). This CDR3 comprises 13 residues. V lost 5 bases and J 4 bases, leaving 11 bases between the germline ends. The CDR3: CASSSRASYGYTF. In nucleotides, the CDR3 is TGTGCCAGCAGTAGCAGGGCTTCCTATGGCTACACCTTC.

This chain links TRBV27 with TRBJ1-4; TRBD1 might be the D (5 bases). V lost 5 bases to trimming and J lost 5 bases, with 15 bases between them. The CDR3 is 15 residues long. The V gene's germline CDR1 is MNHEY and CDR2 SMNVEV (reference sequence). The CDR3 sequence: CASSPTDRSNEKLFF. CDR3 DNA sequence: TGTGCCAGCAGTCCCACAGACAGAAGCAATGAAAAACTGTTTTTT.

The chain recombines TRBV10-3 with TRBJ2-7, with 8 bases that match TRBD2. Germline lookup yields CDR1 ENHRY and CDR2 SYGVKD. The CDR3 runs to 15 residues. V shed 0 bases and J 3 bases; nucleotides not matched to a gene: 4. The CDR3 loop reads CAISESYLAGYEQYF. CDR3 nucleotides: TGTGCCATCAGTGAGTCGTACCTAGCGGGCTACGAGCAGTACTTC.

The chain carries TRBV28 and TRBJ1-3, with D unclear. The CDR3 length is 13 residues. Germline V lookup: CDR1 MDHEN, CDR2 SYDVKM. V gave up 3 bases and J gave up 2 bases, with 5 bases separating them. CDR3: CASSLGTGNTIYF. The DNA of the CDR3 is TGTGCCAGCAGTTTGGGGACTGGAAACACCATATATTTT.

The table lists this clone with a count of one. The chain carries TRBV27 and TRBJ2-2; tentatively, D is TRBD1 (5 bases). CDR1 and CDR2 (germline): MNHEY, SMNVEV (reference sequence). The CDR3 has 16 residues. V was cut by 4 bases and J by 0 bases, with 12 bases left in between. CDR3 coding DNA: TGTGCCAGCAGTTGGGGCGGCCTCGCGAACACCGGGGAGCTGTTTTTT. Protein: CASSWGGLANTGELFF.

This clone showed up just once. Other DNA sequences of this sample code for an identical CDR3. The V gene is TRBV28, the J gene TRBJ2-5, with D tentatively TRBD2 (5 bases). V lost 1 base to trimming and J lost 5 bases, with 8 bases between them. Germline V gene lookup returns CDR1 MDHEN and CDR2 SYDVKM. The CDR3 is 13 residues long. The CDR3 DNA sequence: TGTGCCAGCAGTTTATCCGGCGGGGAGACCCAGTACTTC. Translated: CASSLSGGETQYF.

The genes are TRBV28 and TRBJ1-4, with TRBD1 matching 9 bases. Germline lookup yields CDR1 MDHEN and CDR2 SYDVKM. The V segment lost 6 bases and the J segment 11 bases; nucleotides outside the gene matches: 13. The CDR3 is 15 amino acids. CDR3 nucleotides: TGTGCCAGCAGCCCCTGGGACAGGGACCGTTCGAAACTGTTTTTT. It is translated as CASSPWDRDRSKLFF. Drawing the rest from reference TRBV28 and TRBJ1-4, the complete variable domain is DVKVTQSSRYLVKRTGEKVFLECVQDMDHENMFWYRQDPGLGLRLIYFSYDVKMKEKGDIPEGYSVSREKKERFSLILESASTNQTSMYLCASSPWDRDRSKLFFGSGTQLSVL.

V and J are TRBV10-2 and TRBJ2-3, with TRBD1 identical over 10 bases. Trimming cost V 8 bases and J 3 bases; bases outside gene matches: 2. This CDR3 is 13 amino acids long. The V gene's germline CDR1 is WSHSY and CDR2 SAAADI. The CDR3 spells CASGGQGTDTQYF. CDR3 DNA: TGCGCCAGCGGGGGACAGGGGACAGATACGCAGTATTTT.

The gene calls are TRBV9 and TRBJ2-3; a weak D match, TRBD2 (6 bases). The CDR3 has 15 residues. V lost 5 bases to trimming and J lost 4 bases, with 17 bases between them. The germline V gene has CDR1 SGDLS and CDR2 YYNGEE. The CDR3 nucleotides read TGTGCCAGCAGTCTGGGACTTTGGGTCGCAGATACGCAGTATTTT. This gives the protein CASSLGLWVADTQYF.

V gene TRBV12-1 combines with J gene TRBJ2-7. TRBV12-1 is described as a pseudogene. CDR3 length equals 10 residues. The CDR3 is CASSYYEQYF. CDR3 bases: TGTGCCAGCAGCTACTACGAGCAGTACTTC.

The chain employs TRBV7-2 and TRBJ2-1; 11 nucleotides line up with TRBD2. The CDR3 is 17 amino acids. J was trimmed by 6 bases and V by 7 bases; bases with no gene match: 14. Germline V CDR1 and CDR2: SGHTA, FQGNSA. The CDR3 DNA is TGTGCCAGCACCCCGCCTAGCGGGAGGAGCTTTCCCAATGAGCAGTTCTTC. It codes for CASTPPSGRSFPNEQFF.

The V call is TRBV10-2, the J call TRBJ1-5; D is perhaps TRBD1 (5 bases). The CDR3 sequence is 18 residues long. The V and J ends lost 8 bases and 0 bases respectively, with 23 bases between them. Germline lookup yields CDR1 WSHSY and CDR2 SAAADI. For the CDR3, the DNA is TGCGCCAGCCAGAAGGGACCGGATTCGGGATATAGCAATCAGCCCCAGCATTTT. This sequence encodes CASQKGPDSGYSNQPQHF.

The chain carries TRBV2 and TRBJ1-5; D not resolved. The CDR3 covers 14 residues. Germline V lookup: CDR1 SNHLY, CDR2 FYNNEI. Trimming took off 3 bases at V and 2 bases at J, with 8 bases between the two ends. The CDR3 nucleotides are TGTGCCAGCAGTGAGCCAGGTGGCAATCAGCCCCAGCATTTT. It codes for CASSEPGGNQPQHF.

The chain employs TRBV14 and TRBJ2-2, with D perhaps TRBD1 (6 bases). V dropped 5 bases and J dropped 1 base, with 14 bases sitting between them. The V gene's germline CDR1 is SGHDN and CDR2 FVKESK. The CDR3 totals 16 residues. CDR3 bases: TGTGCCAGCAGCTTAAGATTGGGACAGAACACCGGGGAGCTGTTTTTT. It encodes CASSLRLGQNTGELFF.

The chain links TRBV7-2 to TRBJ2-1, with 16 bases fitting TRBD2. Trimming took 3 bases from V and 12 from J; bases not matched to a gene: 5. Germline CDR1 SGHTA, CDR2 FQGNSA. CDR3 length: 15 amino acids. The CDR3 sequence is CASSFRGLAGGGQFF. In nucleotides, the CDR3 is TGTGCCAGCAGCTTTAGGGGACTAGCGGGAGGGGGGCAGTTCTTC.